Sequencing of this T cell receptor (beta chain) was carried out in a study of blood T cell repertoires in COVID-19. Study overall: In each case, the material was cDNA or gDNA derived from T cells, B-cell-depleted T cells, or PBMCs.

V was clipped by 5 bases and J by 9 bases, with 11 bases between them. There are 12 residues in the CDR3. The V gene's germline CDR1 is MNHNY and CDR2 SVGAGI (reference sequence). Source study methods: Counts of nucleated cells, estimated from reference gene primer amplification, were obtained. Repertoires were generated with immunoSEQ multiplex PCR, while TCRdb's copy carries only in-frame clones and drops some. V and J calls and clone size come straight from that table; D and trimming were deduced from the DNA. The repertoire holds about 250,000 clones, with over 70% as singletons. The V call is TRBV6-6, the J call TRBJ2-1, with D unclear. The origin of this receptor is an older man with acute or convalescent COVID-19. The specimen was peripheral blood. The DNA for the CDR3 is TGTGCCAGCAGTCTCGGAGTCGGTGAGCAGTTCTTC. This encodes CASSLGVGEQFF.